A selection of T cell receptor beta chains follows, all from one sample in a study of blood T cell repertoires in COVID-19. The data were produced by immunoSEQ multiplex PCR, yet TCRdb's version contains in-frame clones alone and is incomplete. Here the sample spans 300,000 to 500,000 clones, around 87% being singletons. What was sequenced was PBMCs or T cells enriched from blood (not recorded which). These receptors were taken from a woman aged 25-40 years with acute COVID-19. Both conserved end residues are trimmed from each CDR3. Each record gives: J gene, V gene, clone size, CDR3 length, CDR3 protein. Only some rows state a clone size, as once, few, many or a class for expanded clones.

j_call: TRBJ2-5
v_call: TRBV7-2
clone_size: -
cdr3_length: 11
cdr3_aa: ASSLDPGETQY

j_call: TRBJ2-7
v_call: TRBV4-1
clone_size: -
cdr3_length: 13
cdr3_aa: ASSLQQGPRYEQY

j_call: TRBJ1-1
v_call: TRBV19
clone_size: -
cdr3_length: 13
cdr3_aa: ASSKRDRGGTEAF

j_call: TRBJ2-7
v_call: TRBV10-1
clone_size: few
cdr3_length: 12
cdr3_aa: ASSDGQPPYEQY

j_call: TRBJ1-1
v_call: TRBV7-9
clone_size: -
cdr3_length: 12
cdr3_aa: ASSLGDRNTEAF

j_call: TRBJ1-3
v_call: TRBV3-1/TRBV3-2
clone_size: -
cdr3_length: 13
cdr3_aa: ASSPTTNSGNTIY

j_call: TRBJ1-5
v_call: TRBV4-1
clone_size: -
cdr3_length: 13
cdr3_aa: ASSRDGQGSQPQH

j_call: TRBJ1-1
v_call: TRBV18
clone_size: -
cdr3_length: 12
cdr3_aa: ASSFQGQNTEAF

j_call: TRBJ2-7
v_call: TRBV27
clone_size: -
cdr3_length: 15
cdr3_aa: ASSLRRQPSAALEQY

j_call: TRBJ2-7
v_call: TRBV5-1
clone_size: -
cdr3_length: 10
cdr3_aa: ASSFLGLEQY

j_call: TRBJ2-3
v_call: TRBV3-1/TRBV3-2
clone_size: -
cdr3_length: 15
cdr3_aa: ASSQTIANPSTDTQY

j_call: TRBJ1-1
v_call: TRBV27
clone_size: -
cdr3_length: 12
cdr3_aa: ASSRRTGFTEAF

j_call: TRBJ2-1
v_call: TRBV28
clone_size: -
cdr3_length: 13
cdr3_aa: ASSYGQGVLDEQF

j_call: TRBJ1-6
v_call: TRBV2
clone_size: -
cdr3_length: 12
cdr3_aa: ASSAGQVELSLH

j_call: TRBJ2-7
v_call: TRBV14
clone_size: -
cdr3_length: 12
cdr3_aa: ASSQRSGQWEQY

j_call: TRBJ1-2
v_call: TRBV19
clone_size: once
cdr3_length: 14
cdr3_aa: ASSSPPGQTNYGYT

j_call: TRBJ2-3
v_call: TRBV27
clone_size: -
cdr3_length: 15
cdr3_aa: ASSLRLAGGARDTQY

j_call: TRBJ1-4
v_call: TRBV5-1
clone_size: -
cdr3_length: 17
cdr3_aa: ASSLVALSQDRDNEKLF

j_call: TRBJ2-7
v_call: TRBV3-1/TRBV3-2
clone_size: -
cdr3_length: 11
cdr3_aa: ASSRDSAGAQY

j_call: TRBJ1-1
v_call: TRBV5-1
clone_size: -
cdr3_length: 13
cdr3_aa: ASSLTGGANTEAF

j_call: TRBJ2-7
v_call: TRBV4-3
clone_size: -
cdr3_length: 17
cdr3_aa: ASSQDPAGGGWGSYEQY

j_call: TRBJ2-1
v_call: TRBV5-1
clone_size: -
cdr3_length: 13
cdr3_aa: ASSADPSSYNEQF

j_call: TRBJ2-3
v_call: TRBV5-1
clone_size: -
cdr3_length: 15
cdr3_aa: ASSWGQGWRDSDTQY

j_call: TRBJ1-4
v_call: TRBV19
clone_size: -
cdr3_length: 13
cdr3_aa: ASSILGGRNEKLF

j_call: TRBJ2-7
v_call: TRBV7-2
clone_size: -
cdr3_length: 9
cdr3_aa: ASSLRGEQY

j_call: TRBJ1-6
v_call: TRBV11-2
clone_size: -
cdr3_length: 15
cdr3_aa: ASSLDPGGMGNSPLH

j_call: TRBJ1-5
v_call: TRBV3-1/TRBV3-2
clone_size: -
cdr3_length: 15
cdr3_aa: ASSQDLVGQGAQPQH

j_call: TRBJ2-2
v_call: TRBV7-6
clone_size: -
cdr3_length: 14
cdr3_aa: ASSPTSGGSTGELF

j_call: TRBJ1-5
v_call: TRBV19
clone_size: -
cdr3_length: 10
cdr3_aa: ASSILGGPQH

j_call: TRBJ1-1
v_call: TRBV7-9
clone_size: -
cdr3_length: 10
cdr3_aa: ASSFSTGIAF

j_call: TRBJ2-2
v_call: TRBV7-9
clone_size: few
cdr3_length: 13
cdr3_aa: ASSLTGGNTGELF

j_call: TRBJ2-1
v_call: TRBV3-1/TRBV3-2
clone_size: -
cdr3_length: 14
cdr3_aa: ASSQPRLAGNNEQF

j_call: TRBJ2-1
v_call: TRBV10-3
clone_size: once
cdr3_length: 16
cdr3_aa: AISGASGGPSSYNEQF

j_call: TRBJ1-6
v_call: TRBV27
clone_size: -
cdr3_length: 13
cdr3_aa: ASSLMGDRLSPLH

j_call: TRBJ2-7
v_call: TRBV7-2
clone_size: -
cdr3_length: 15
cdr3_aa: ASSYRLAGASVYEQY

j_call: TRBJ1-6
v_call: TRBV9
clone_size: -
cdr3_length: 14
cdr3_aa: ASSYRDTIYNSPLH

j_call: TRBJ1-3
v_call: TRBV14
clone_size: few
cdr3_length: 15
cdr3_aa: ASSQPGLVGSGNTIY